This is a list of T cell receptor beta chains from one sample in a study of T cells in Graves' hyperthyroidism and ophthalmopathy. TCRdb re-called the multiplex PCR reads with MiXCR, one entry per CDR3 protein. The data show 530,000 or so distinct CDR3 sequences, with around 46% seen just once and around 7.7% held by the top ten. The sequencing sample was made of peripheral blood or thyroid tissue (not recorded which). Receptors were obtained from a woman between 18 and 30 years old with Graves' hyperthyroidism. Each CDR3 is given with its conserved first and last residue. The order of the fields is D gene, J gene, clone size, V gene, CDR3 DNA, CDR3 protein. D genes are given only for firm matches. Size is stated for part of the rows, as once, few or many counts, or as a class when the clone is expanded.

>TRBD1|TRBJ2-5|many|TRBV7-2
TGTGCCAGCAGCTTAAGCGGGACAGGGGGCTTGGACCAGTACTTC
CASSLSGTGGLDQYF
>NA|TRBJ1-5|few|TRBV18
TGTGCCAGCTCACCTTATGGGGGCACGGAGCCCCAGCATTTT
CASSPYGGTEPQHF
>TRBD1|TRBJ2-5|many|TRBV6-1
TGTGCCAGCAGTGAAGCGCTTCTCGGGACAGGGGAGGTAGAGACCCAGTACTTC
CASSEALLGTGEVETQYF
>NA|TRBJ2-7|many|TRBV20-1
TGCAGTGCTAAAACGACGGATTACAGCTCCTACGAGCAGTACTTC
CSAKTTDYSSYEQYF
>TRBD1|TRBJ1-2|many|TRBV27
TGTGCCAGCACCACCGGGACAGGGCCTATACCCTATGGCTACACCTTC
CASTTGTGPIPYGYTF
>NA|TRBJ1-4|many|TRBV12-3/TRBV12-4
TGTGCCAGCAGTTCAGCTGCCACCAGGGAAAAACTGTTTTTT
CASSSAATREKLFF
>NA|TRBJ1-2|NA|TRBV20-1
TGCAGTGGCACCGACGGGGACTATGGCTACACCTTC
CSGTDGDYGYTF
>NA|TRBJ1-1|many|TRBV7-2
TGTGCCAGCAGCTTGGGACAAGGGCGGGCTTTCTTT
CASSLGQGRAFF
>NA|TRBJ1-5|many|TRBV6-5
TGTGCCAGCAGTTACTCTCGTTATAGCAATCAGCCCCAGCATTTT
CASSYSRYSNQPQHF
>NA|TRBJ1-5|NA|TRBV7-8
TGTGCCTGGAGCGGGTCGCGGGGAGAATATAGCAATCAGCCCCAGCATTTT
CAWSGSRGEYSNQPQHF
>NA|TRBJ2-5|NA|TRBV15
TGTGCCACCAGCAGAATTGATGCCGGGGCCGAGACCCAGTACTTC
CATSRIDAGAETQYF
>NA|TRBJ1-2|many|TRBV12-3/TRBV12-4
TGTGCCACCTTAATGAACAGGGCTGGTGGCTACACCTTC
CATLMNRAGGYTF
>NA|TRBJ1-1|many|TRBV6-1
TGTGCCAGCAGCTCCTCTCCGATTGAAGCTTTCTTT
CASSSSPIEAFF
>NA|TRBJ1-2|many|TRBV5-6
TGTGCCAGCAGCTTGGCAGGGCGGAATGGCTACACCTTC
CASSLAGRNGYTF
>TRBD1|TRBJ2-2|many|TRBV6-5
TGTGCCAGCAGCTTGGGACAGGGAAGGGCCGGGGAGCTGTTTTTT
CASSLGQGRAGELFF
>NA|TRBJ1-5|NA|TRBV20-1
TGCAGTGCTAGAGAGGCTAGCGGGCTTAGCAATCAGCCCCAGCATTTT
CSAREASGLSNQPQHF
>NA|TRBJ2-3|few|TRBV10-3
TGTGCCACTTCGGGGGATGGCACAGATACGCAGTATTTT
CATSGDGTDTQYF
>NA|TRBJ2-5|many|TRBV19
TGTGCCAGTAGTCTTTCGGGACCCACGTCGGAGACCCAGTACTTC
CASSLSGPTSETQYF
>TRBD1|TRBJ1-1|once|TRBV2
TGTGCCAGCAGTCCCCGTGGACAGGCGGGAGGCGCTTTCTTT
CASSPRGQAGGAFF
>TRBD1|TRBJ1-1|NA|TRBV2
TGTGCCAGCAGGAGGGACAGGGTGAGCTCTGAAGCTTTCTTT
CASRRDRVSSEAFF
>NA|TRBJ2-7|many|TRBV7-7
TGTGCTAGCAGCACCGACCGGGGTGACGAGCAGTACTTC
CASSTDRGDEQYF
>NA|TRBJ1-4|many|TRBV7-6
TGTGCCAGCAGCCTCTGGCGTGAAAAACTGTTTTTT
CASSLWREKLFF
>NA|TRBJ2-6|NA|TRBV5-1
TGCGCCAGCAGCTTAGTCATGGCAGGGGCCAACGTCCTGACTTTC
CASSLVMAGANVLTF
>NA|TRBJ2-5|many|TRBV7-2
TGTGCCAGCAGCTTATGGGGAACGCAAGAGACCCAGTACTTC
CASSLWGTQETQYF
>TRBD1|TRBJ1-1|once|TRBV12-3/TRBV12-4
TGTGCCAGCAGTTTAGCATCAGGGGGATCTGAAGCTTTCTTT
CASSLASGGSEAFF
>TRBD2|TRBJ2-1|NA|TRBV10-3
TGTGCCATCAGTGGGGGGACTAGCGGATACAATGAGCAGTTCTTC
CAISGGTSGYNEQFF
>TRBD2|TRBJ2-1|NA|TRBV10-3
TGTGCCATCAGTGAGTCGTCTAGCGGGAGCCTAAATGAGCAGTTCTTC
CAISESSSGSLNEQFF
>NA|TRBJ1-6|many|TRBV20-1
TGCAGTGCTACGGAACAGAGCTCCTATAATTCACCCCTCCACTTT
CSATEQSSYNSPLHF
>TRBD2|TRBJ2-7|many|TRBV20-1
TGCAGTGCTAGGGGGAGTAGCGGGAGTTGGTACGAGCAGTACTTC
CSARGSSGSWYEQYF
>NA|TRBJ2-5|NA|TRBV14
TGTGCCAGCAGCCAAGTTGGGACCCAAGAGACCCAGTACTTC
CASSQVGTQETQYF
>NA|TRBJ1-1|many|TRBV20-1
TGCAGTGCTAGACGTCTGAACACTGAAGCTTTCTTT
CSARRLNTEAFF
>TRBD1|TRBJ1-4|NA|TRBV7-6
TGTGCCAGCAGCTTGGGGACAGGGATGTTTTTT
CASSLGTGMFF
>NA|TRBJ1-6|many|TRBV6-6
TGTGCCAGCAGCGGCACAACATATAATTCACCCCTCCACTTT
CASSGTTYNSPLHF
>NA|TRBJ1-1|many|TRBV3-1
TGTGCCAGCAGCCCCCGCGGACAAATAACTAACACTGAAGCTTTCTTT
CASSPRGQITNTEAFF
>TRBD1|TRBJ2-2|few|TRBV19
TGTGCCAGTAGCCCACGGGGACAGGGGTACACCGGGGAGCTGTTTTTT
CASSPRGQGYTGELFF
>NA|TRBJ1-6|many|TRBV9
TGTGCCAGCAGCGTGGGCAGGGATTCACCCCTCCACTTT
CASSVGRDSPLHF
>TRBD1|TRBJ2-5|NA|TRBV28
TGTGCCAGCAGTTCGACAGGGCCGGAGACCCAGTACTTC
CASSSTGPETQYF
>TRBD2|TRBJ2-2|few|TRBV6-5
TGTGCCAGCAGCGACCCTAGCGGGAGCCGTACCGGGGAGCTGTTTTTT
CASSDPSGSRTGELFF
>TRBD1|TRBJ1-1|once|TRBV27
TGTGCCAGCAGTTTGGGACAGCAAATGACTGAAGCTTTCTTT
CASSLGQQMTEAFF